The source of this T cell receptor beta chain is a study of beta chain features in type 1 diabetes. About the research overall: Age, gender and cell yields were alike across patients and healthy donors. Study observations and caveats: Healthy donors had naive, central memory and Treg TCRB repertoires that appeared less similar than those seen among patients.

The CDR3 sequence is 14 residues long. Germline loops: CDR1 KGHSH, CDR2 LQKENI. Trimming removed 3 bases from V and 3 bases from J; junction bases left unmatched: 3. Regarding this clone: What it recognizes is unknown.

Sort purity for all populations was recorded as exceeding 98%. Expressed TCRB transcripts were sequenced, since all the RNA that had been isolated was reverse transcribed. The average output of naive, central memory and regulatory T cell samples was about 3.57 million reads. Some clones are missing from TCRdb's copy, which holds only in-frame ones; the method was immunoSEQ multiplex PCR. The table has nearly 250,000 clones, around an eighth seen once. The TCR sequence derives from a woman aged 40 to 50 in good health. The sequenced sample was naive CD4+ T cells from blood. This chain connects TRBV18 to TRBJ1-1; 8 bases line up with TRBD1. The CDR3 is CASSPGQGYTEAFF. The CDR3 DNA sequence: TGTGCCAGCTCACCCGGACAGGGTTACACTGAAGCTTTCTTT.